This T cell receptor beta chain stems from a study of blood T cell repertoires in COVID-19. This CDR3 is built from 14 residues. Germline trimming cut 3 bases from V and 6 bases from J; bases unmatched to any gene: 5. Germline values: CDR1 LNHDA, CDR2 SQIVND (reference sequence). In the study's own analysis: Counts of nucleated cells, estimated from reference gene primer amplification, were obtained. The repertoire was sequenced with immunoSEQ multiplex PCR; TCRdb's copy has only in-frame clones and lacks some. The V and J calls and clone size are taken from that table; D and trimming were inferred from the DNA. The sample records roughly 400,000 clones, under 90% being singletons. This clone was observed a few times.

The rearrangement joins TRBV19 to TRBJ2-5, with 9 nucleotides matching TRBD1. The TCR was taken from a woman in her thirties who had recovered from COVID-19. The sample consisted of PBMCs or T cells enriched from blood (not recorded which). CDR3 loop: CASSIDRGGKTQYF. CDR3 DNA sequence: TGTGCCAGTAGTATTGACAGGGGGGGGAAGACCCAGTACTTC.